Following are 5 T cell receptor beta chains from one sample sequenced in a study. TCRdb analysed the 5' RACE reads with MiXCR anew, one entry per CDR3 protein. The data hold around 4,800 distinct CDR3 sequences, with 72% observed a single time. Treg sorting used a CD4+CD25+CD127-/low gate. The sequencing input was Tregs sorted from blood. The origin of the receptors is a female donor with breast cancer.

Details on this clonotype: The junction does not match germline at one end; this may be a read error. This chain connects TRBV7-9 to TRBJ2-3; 13 positions match TRBD2. This CDR3 is 15 amino acids long. The germline gives CDR1 SEHNR, CDR2 FQNEAQ (reference sequence). The CDR3 here is CAGRRTSGSADAQYF. CDR3 sequence (DNA): TGTGCCGGCAGACGGACTAGCGGGAGTGCAGATGCGCAGTATTTT. Full variable domain (remainder filled in from reference TRBV7-9 and TRBJ2-3): DTGVSQNPRHKITKRGQNVTFRCDPISEHNRLYWYRQTLGQGPEFLTYFQNEAQLEKSRLLSDRFSAERPKGSFSTLEIQRTEQGDSAMYLCAGRRTSGSADAQYFGPGTRLTVL.

This clonotype was observed a single time. The V call is TRBV5-1, the J call TRBJ1-3, with D perhaps matching TRBD1 (6 bases). CDR3 size: 15 residues. Trimming shortened V by 4 bases and J by 1 base, and 12 bases separated the two germline ends. The germline gives CDR1 SGHRS, CDR2 YFSETQ. CDR3 nucleotides: TGCGCCAGCAGCACCGGACAGTCTTCTGGAAACACCATATATTTT. Amino acids: CASSTGQSSGNTIYF. The complete variable domain, with remaining parts taken from reference TRBV5-1 and TRBJ1-3, reads KAGVTQTPRYLIKTRGQQVTLSCSPISGHRSVSWYQQTPGQGLQFLFEYFSETQRNKGNFPGRFSGRQFSNSRSEMNVSTLELGDSALYLCASSTGQSSGNTIYFGEGSWLTVV.

The chain carries TRBV5-1 and TRBJ2-1; 9 bases are a match to TRBD2. This CDR3 comprises 17 residues. Per germline, CDR1 SGHRS and CDR2 YFSETQ. Trimming removed 4 bases from V and 7 bases from J; junction bases left unmatched: 15. CDR3 DNA: TGCGCCAGCAGCACAATCCCCGGGACTAGCTCAATAAATGAGCAGTTCTTC. This encodes CASSTIPGTSSINEQFF.

This clonotype was observed a handful of times. V gene TRBV6-5 combines with J gene TRBJ1-1; possibly TRBD1 for D (6 bases). CDR1 and CDR2 from the germline V gene are MNHEY and SVGAGI. V was shortened by 3 bases and J by 2 bases, with 10 bases between the two germline ends. The CDR3 extends over 14 amino acids. The CDR3, as DNA: TGTGCCAGCAGTTATAGACAGGCAAACACTGAAGCTTTCTTT. Amino acids: CASSYRQANTEAFF.

This clonotype was observed a single time. The chain recombines TRBV11-2 with TRBJ2-7; D is uncertain. Germline V CDR1 and CDR2: SGHAT, FQNNGV. The CDR3 has 14 amino acids. V was trimmed by 5 bases and J by 2 bases, leaving 13 bases between them. The CDR3 nucleotides are TGTGCCAGCAGCCCCTTCGGTGAGGCCTACGAGCAGTACTTC. This encodes CASSPFGEAYEQYF.